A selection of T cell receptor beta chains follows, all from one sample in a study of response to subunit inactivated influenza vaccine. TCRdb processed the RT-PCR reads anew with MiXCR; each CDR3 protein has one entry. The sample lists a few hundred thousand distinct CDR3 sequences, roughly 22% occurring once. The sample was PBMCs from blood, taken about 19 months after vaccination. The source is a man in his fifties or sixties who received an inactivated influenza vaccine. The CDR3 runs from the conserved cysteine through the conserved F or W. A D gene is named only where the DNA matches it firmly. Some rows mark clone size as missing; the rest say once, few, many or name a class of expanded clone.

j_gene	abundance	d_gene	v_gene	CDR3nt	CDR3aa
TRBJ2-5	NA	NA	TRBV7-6	TGTGCCAGCAGCTCTTCCATCGGAGGGGAGACCCAGTACTTC	CASSSSIGGETQYF
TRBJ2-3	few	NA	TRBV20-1	TGCAGTGCTAGATCGCGGACAGGAGGGACAGATACGCAGTATTTT	CSARSRTGGTDTQYF
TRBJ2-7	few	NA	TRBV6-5	TGTGCCAGCAGTTTTACAGGCCCAACGGCGGAGCAGTACTTC	CASSFTGPTAEQYF
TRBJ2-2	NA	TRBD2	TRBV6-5	TGTGCCAGCAAGGTCTCTAGCGGGAGGGCCACCGGGGAGCTGTTTTTT	CASKVSSGRATGELFF
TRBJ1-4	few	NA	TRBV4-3	TGCGCCAGCAGCCAAGAGCGTCCTTCTGGCACTAATGAAAAACTGTTTTTT	CASSQERPSGTNEKLFF
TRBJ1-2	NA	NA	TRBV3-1	TGTGCCAGCAGTCAAGATGGTACCCAAGGCTACACCTTC	CASSQDGTQGYTF
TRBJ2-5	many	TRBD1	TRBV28	TGTGCCAGCAGTCTGGACAGGGGCTTCGAGACCCAGTACTTC	CASSLDRGFETQYF
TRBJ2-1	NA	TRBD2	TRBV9	TGTGCCAGCAGCGTAGCTGGCGGGAGCTCCTACAATGAGCAGTTCTTC	CASSVAGGSSYNEQFF
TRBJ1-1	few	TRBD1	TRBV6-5	TGTGCCAGCAGTTCTCCGGGACAGGGGAGGCTCACTGAAGCTTTCTTT	CASSSPGQGRLTEAFF
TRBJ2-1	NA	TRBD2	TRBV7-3	TGTGCCAGCAGTCAGTATAGCGGGAGCTCCTACAATGAGCAGTTCTTC	CASSQYSGSSYNEQFF
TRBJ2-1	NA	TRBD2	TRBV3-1	TGTGCCAGCAGCCAAGCGACTAGCTTCAATGAGCAGTTCTTC	CASSQATSFNEQFF
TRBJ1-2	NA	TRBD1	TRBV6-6	TGTGCCAGCACCGACGGACAGGAGAAAGGCTACACCTTC	CASTDGQEKGYTF
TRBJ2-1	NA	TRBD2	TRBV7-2	TGTGCCAGCAGTACCGCGGGGGTAGCCCACAATGAGCAGTTCTTC	CASSTAGVAHNEQFF
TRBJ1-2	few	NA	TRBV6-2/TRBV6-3	TGTGCCAGCAGTTCGGACAGCGGGGGCTATGGCTACACCTTC	CASSSDSGGYGYTF
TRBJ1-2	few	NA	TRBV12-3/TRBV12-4	TGTGCCAGCAGACCCGGGGGAGGCGGCTACACCTTC	CASRPGGGGYTF
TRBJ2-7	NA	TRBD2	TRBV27	TGTGCCAGCAGTTTGAGAGTAGCGGGGGGAACCTCCTACGAGCAGTACTTC	CASSLRVAGGTSYEQYF
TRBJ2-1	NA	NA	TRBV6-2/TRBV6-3	TGTGCCAGCAGATTTATTGAATCCTACAATGAGCAGTTCTTC	CASRFIESYNEQFF
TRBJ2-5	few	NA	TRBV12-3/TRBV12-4	TGTGCCAGCAGTCCGGCGTTTTCGGGGACCCAGTACTTC	CASSPAFSGTQYF
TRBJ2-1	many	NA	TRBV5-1	TGTGCCAGCAGTCTGACAGGTAGCTCCTACAATGAGCAGTTCTTC	CASSLTGSSYNEQFF
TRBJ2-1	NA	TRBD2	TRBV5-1	TGCGCCAGCAGCTTGCCACTAGCGGGAGCTGGGGAGCAGTTCTTC	CASSLPLAGAGEQFF
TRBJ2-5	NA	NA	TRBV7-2	TGTGCCAGCAGCTCCGGAACCAAACAGACCCAGTACTTC	CASSSGTKQTQYF
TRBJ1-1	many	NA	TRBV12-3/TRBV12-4	TGTGCCAGCAGTTTGGGCAATAATGCTGAAGCTTTCTTT	CASSLGNNAEAFF
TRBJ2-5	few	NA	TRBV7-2	TGTGCCAGCAGCTCCCCCCTTGAGGGGACCCAGTACTTC	CASSSPLEGTQYF
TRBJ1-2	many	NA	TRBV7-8	TGTGCCAGCAGCTCACTTTCCGGGGTATATGGCTACACCTTC	CASSSLSGVYGYTF
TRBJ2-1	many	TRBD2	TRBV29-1	TGCAGCGTTGAACAGGCGGGAGTGGGGACCTACAATGAGCAGTTCTTC	CSVEQAGVGTYNEQFF
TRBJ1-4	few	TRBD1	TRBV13	TGTGCCAGCACCTCCGGGACAGGACTTCGAAAACTGTTTTTT	CASTSGTGLRKLFF
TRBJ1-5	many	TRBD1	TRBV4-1	TGCGCCAGCAGCCAAGTGCCCCTGACAGGGGGAATTAGCAATCAGCCCCAGCATTTT	CASSQVPLTGGISNQPQHF
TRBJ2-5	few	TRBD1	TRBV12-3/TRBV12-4	TGTGCCAGCAGGAGACAGGGCTGGGGGGAGACCCAGTACTTC	CASRRQGWGETQYF
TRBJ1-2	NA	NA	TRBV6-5	TGTGCCAGCAGTGGACAGTCACGCGGCTACACCTTC	CASSGQSRGYTF
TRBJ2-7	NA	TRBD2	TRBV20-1	TGCAGTGCTAGAGATATCCGACGCCCTAGCGGGATTACGTACGAGCAGTACTTC	CSARDIRRPSGITYEQYF
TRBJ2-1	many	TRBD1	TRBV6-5	TGTGCCAGCAGTTACAACAGGGGGCTGGATGAGCAGTTCTTC	CASSYNRGLDEQFF
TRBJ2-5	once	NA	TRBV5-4	TGTGCCAGCAGCCATTCGGCCTCTCGAGAGACCCAGTACTTC	CASSHSASRETQYF
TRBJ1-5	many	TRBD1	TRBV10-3	TGTGCCATCAAGGGCCAGGGGGTCAATCAGCCCCAGCATTTT	CAIKGQGVNQPQHF
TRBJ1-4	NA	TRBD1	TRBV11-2	TGTGCCAGCAGCCGAACAGGGGGCGTCACTAATGAAAAACTGTTTTTT	CASSRTGGVTNEKLFF
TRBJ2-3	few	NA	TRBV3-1	TGTGCCAGCAGCCCCCGGGCGACAGATACGCAGTATTTT	CASSPRATDTQYF
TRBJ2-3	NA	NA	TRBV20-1	TGCAGTGCTAGACCTCTGGGGGGTGGGCAGTATTTT	CSARPLGGGQYF
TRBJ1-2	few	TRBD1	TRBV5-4	TGTGCCAGCAGCTTGCTACAGGGGGCATATGGCTACACCTTC	CASSLLQGAYGYTF
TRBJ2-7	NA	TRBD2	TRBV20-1	TGCAGTGCTAGTGGGACTAGCGGGGGGTACTACTCCTACGAGCAGTACTTC	CSASGTSGGYYSYEQYF
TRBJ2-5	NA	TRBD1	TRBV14	TGTGCCAGCAGCCGCCGGACAGGCTATCCTCGGGAGACCCAGTACTTC	CASSRRTGYPRETQYF
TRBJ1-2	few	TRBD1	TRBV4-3	TGCGCCAGCAGCCGCAACAGGGGATTCGGCTACACCTTC	CASSRNRGFGYTF
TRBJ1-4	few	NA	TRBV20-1	TGCAGTGCTAGGTCGGAGCGGGAAAAACTGTTTTTT	CSARSEREKLFF
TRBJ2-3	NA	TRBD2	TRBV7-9	TGTGCCAGCAGTTCCTCAGGTGGGAGGGCCTTCACAGATACGCAGTATTTT	CASSSSGGRAFTDTQYF
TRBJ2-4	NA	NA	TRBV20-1	TGCAGTGCTCCCAAACAACAAGTAGTTACCAAAAACATTCAGTACTTC	CSAPKQQVVTKNIQYF
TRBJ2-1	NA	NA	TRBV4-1	TGCGCCAGCAGCCAAGATGGCGGGTCCGGAGAGCAGTTCTTC	CASSQDGGSGEQFF
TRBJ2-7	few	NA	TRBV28	TGTGCCAGCAGTTTAAGTCCCGGCCGCAGGCGGTCCTACGAGCAGTACTTC	CASSLSPGRRRSYEQYF
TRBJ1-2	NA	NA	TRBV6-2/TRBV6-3	TGTGCCAGCAGTTTCACCCTCCCGGGACGGAAGATCTATGGCTACACCTTC	CASSFTLPGRKIYGYTF
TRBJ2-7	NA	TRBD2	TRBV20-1	TGCAGTGCTACCGGGACTAGCAGGAGAGCGGTCTACGAGCAGTACTTC	CSATGTSRRAVYEQYF
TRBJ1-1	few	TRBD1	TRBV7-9	TGTGCCAGCAGCTACTTCGACAGGGCTGAAGCTTTCTTT	CASSYFDRAEAFF
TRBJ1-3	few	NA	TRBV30	TGTGCCTGGAGTGGCGGGACACAGAGCTCTGGAAACACCATATATTTT	CAWSGGTQSSGNTIYF
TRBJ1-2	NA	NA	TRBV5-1	TGCGCCAGCAGCTTGGCTGCGGGGGCCGGCTATGGCTACACCTTC	CASSLAAGAGYGYTF
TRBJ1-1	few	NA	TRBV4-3	TGCGCCAGCAGCCAAGATCAAGGGACTATGAACACTGAAGCTTTCTTT	CASSQDQGTMNTEAFF
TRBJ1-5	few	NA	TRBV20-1	TGCAGTGCCCCAACCAGGAATAGCAATCAGCCCCAGCATTTT	CSAPTRNSNQPQHF
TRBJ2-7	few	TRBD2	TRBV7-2	TGTGCCAGCAGCTTACCGTTGGGACTAGAAGCCGAGCAGTACTTC	CASSLPLGLEAEQYF
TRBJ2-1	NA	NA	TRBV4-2	TGTGCCAGCAGCCGAGACCTGGACGGCAGCTCCTACAATGAGCAGTTCTTC	CASSRDLDGSSYNEQFF
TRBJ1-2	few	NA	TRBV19	TGTGCCAGTAGTATGCTTCAGTATGGCTACACCTTC	CASSMLQYGYTF
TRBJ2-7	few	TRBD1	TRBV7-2	TGTGCCAGCAGCTTAACAGGGGCCTCCTACGAGCAGTACTTC	CASSLTGASYEQYF
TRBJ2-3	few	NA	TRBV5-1	TGCGCCAGCAGCTTGGGGTCAGTGGGATCCACAGATACGCAGTATTTT	CASSLGSVGSTDTQYF
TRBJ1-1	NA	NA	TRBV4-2	TGTGCCAGCAGCCTCGCTGGGAGGGAGCCTGAAGCTTTCTTT	CASSLAGREPEAFF
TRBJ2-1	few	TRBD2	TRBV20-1	TGCAGTGCTAGAGATAGCGGGACTAGCGGGAGAGGGTCCTACAATGAGCAGTTCTTC	CSARDSGTSGRGSYNEQFF